This T cell receptor beta chain was documented in a study of shared clonotypes between healthy human individuals. On this clone: Its antigen remains unidentified.

The trim removed 5 bases at V and 10 bases at J, leaving 4 bases unmatched. This CDR3 has 12 residues. Germline CDR1 is MDHEN and CDR2 is SYDVKM. Study outcomes and limitations: Non-shared clonotypes showed lower generation probabilities than clonotypes common to all four donors.

The deep-level immunoSEQ assay was used. Only in-frame clones appear in the TCRdb table, and some are missing; sequencing was by immunoSEQ multiplex PCR. The data show about 610,000 clones, almost 97% seen once. The TCR sequence derives from a woman between 25 and 40 years old in good health. The sequencing input was naive CD4+ T cells sorted from blood. Subset defined: CD45RA+ positively selected. The chain carries TRBV28 and TRBJ1-1; 10 bases fit TRBD1. The CDR3 DNA reads as TGTGCCAGCAGTGGTAGGGACAGGGGAGCTTTCTTT. Translated: CASSGRDRGAFF.